This T cell receptor (beta chain) was captured by sequencing in a study of long-term antiretroviral therapy in people with HIV. The libraries were made with immunoSEQ v3.0 at survey level. Libraries were prepared by immunoSEQ multiplex PCR; TCRdb keeps only in-frame clonotypes and omits some of them. Here the sample spans around 6,700 clones, almost 75% being singletons. The V and J ends lost 4 bases and 9 bases, in that order; junction bases with no gene match: 12. Per the germline V gene, CDR1 is SGHTA and CDR2 is FQGNSA. The CDR3 has 15 residues. J is TRBJ1-2 and V is TRBV7-2, with 9 bases lining up with TRBD1. The sequencing used unsorted PBMCs, collected 0.2 years after starting antiretroviral therapy. The clonotype was recovered from a man in his forties with HIV. The CDR3 here is CASSSSLGDRESYTF. CDR3 in DNA: TGTGCCAGCAGCTCTTCCCTGGGGGACAGGGAAAGCTACACCTTC.